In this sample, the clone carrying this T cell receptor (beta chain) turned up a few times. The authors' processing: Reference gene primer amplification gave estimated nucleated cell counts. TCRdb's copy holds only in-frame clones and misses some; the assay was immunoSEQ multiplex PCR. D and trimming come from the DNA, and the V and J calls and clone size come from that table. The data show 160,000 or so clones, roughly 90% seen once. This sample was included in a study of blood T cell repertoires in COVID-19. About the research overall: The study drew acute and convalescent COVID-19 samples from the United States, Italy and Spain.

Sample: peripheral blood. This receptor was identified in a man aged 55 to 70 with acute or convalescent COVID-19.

CDR3 amino acids: CASSYSETEYEQYF. CDR3 bases: TGTGCCAGCAGTTACTCTGAGACAGAGTACGAGCAGTACTTC. The J gene is TRBJ2-7, the V gene TRBV6-5; D might be TRBD1 (5 bases). The CDR3 is 14 residues long. Germline V gene lookup returns CDR1 MNHEY and CDR2 SVGAGI. Trimming stripped 0 bases from V and 4 bases from J, with 10 bases between.